These 18 T cell receptor beta chains share one sample of origin, sequenced in a study of blood T cell repertoires in COVID-19. Measured with immunoSEQ multiplex PCR; TCRdb has only the in-frame clones, and not every one. The data contain roughly 200,000 clones, under 90% of them singletons. Sequenced input: PBMCs or T cells enriched from blood (not recorded which). Every receptor here comes from a woman in her forties or fifties who had been exposed to COVID-19.

V is TRBV4-3 and J is TRBJ1-2; no definite D call. Germline V gene sequence: CDR1 LGHNA, CDR2 YSLEER. This CDR3 spans 14 amino acids. The ends were cut back, 4 bases at V and 4 bases at J, with 13 bases in the middle. The DNA for the CDR3 is TGCGCCAGCAGCCGAGGGAGCAATTTCTATGGCTACACCTTC. This codes for CASSRGSNFYGYTF.

The V gene is TRBV10-3, the J gene TRBJ1-1; D uncertain. With 2 bases removed from V and 4 bases from J, the gap between germline ends came to 14 bases. Germline V gene data show CDR1 as ENHRY and CDR2 as SYGVKD. CDR3 length equals 15 residues. The CDR3: CAISERPAGGTEAFF. CDR3 in DNA: TGTGCCATCAGTGAGAGGCCGGCGGGTGGCACTGAAGCTTTCTTT.

The chain carries TRBV9 and TRBJ1-1, with D perhaps matching TRBD1 (5 bases). Trimming stripped 2 bases from V and 7 bases from J, with 12 bases between. Germline V CDR1 and CDR2: SGDLS, YYNGEE. The CDR3 length is 13 residues. The CDR3 DNA follows: TGTGCCAGCAGCGTTCAGGGTAAGGGTGAAGCTTTCTTT. It is translated as CASSVQGKGEAFF.

The chain is built from TRBV5-1 and TRBJ1-2, with TRBD1 matching over 10 bases. With V trimmed by 1 base and J by 5 bases, 5 bases remained unmatched. Germline lookup yields CDR1 SGHRS and CDR2 YFSETQ. CDR3 length: 15 residues. The DNA for the CDR3 is TGCGCCAGCAGCTTGCTACCGGGACAGGGGTATGGCTACACCTTC. This translates into CASSLLPGQGYGYTF. Looking up the rest from reference TRBV5-1 and TRBJ1-2 gives the full variable domain: KAGVTQTPRYLIKTRGQQVTLSCSPISGHRSVSWYQQTPGQGLQFLFEYFSETQRNKGNFPGRFSGRQFSNSRSEMNVSTLELGDSALYLCASSLLPGQGYGYTFGSGTRLTVV.

This chain joins TRBV18 and TRBJ2-1; TRBD1 matches at 7 bases. V trimming: 4 bases; J trimming: 6 bases; junction bases outside the gene matches: 9. CDR1 is KGHSH, CDR2 LQKENI, per germline. The CDR3 has 15 residues. The CDR3 nucleotides are TGTGCCAGCTCACGTGGGACAGAGCCTAGCAATGAGCAGTTCTTC. It yields the protein CASSRGTEPSNEQFF.

This chain joins TRBV5-1 and TRBJ1-1; no firm D call. V lost 1 base, J lost 5 bases, and 9 bases lay in between. This CDR3 is 13 amino acids long. Germline assignment: CDR1 SGHRS and CDR2 YFSETQ. The CDR3 is CASSLSPGTEAFF. CDR3 nucleotide sequence: TGCGCCAGCAGCTTGTCCCCGGGGACTGAAGCTTTCTTT.

The rearrangement links TRBV5-4 to TRBJ2-7, with TRBD1 identical over 9 bases. The CDR3 is made up of 15 amino acids. V was clipped by 5 bases and J by 1 base; unmatched bases: 7. Per germline, CDR1 SGHNT and CDR2 YYREEE (reference sequence). The DNA of the CDR3 is TGTGCCAGCAGTTCTCCGGGACAGGGTTCCTACGAGCAGTACTTC. This encodes CASSSPGQGSYEQYF.

V usage is TRBV5-4 and J usage is TRBJ2-5; D possibly corresponds to TRBD1 (6 bases). This CDR3 has 18 residues. Trimming pared 1 base from V and 1 base from J, leaving 20 bases between. Looked up from germline, CDR1 is SGHNT and CDR2 is YYREEE (reference sequence). The CDR3 region is CASSLRRYRDFLQETQYF. The CDR3 DNA sequence: TGTGCCAGCAGCTTGAGACGCTACAGGGATTTTCTCCAAGAGACCCAGTACTTC.

V and J are TRBV6-5 and TRBJ2-7; 7 bases line up with TRBD1. Trimming cost V 4 bases and J 3 bases; bases outside gene matches: 3. Germline V gene data show CDR1 as MNHEY and CDR2 as SVGAGI. The CDR3 consists of 13 residues. The CDR3 sequence: CASSSRDSYEQYF. In DNA form, the CDR3 reads TGTGCCAGCAGTTCCCGGGACAGCTACGAGCAGTACTTC.

V is TRBV5-4 and J is TRBJ2-1, with 9 bases aligning to TRBD2. The J segment lost 9 bases and the V segment lost 4 bases, leaving 8 bases of the junction unmatched. From germline, CDR1 is SGHNT and CDR2 YYREEE (reference sequence). This CDR3 spans 14 amino acids. The CDR3 coding sequence is TGTGCCAGCAGCCCCCCCAGCGGGGGGAGTGAGCAGTTCTTC. Its protein is CASSPPSGGSEQFF.

The CDR3 loop is CASSGPTGGNSPLHF. Written as DNA, the CDR3 is TGTGCCAGCAGTGGTCCTACAGGGGGCAATTCACCCCTCCACTTT. The chain uses TRBV25-1 and TRBJ1-6; 9 bases agree with TRBD1. This CDR3 spans 15 amino acids. CDR1 is MGHDK and CDR2 is SYGVNS in the germline V gene. The V segment lost 4 bases and the J segment 7 bases; nucleotides outside the gene matches: 5.

The chain joins TRBV21-1 to TRBJ2-2; TRBD2, the table's D call, was not compared with the DNA. TRBV21-1 is marked as a pseudogene. The CDR3 sequence is 17 residues long. The CDR3 here is CASSPPGGGPNTGELFF. Here the CDR3 DNA reads TGTGCCAGCAGCCCTCCTGGGGGGGGTCCGAACACCGGGGAGCTGTTTTTT.

This sequence joins TRBV4-1 and TRBJ1-4; no reliable D call. Germline loops: CDR1 MGHRA, CDR2 YSYEKL. The CDR3 sequence is 19 residues long. The V end lost 0 bases, the J end lost 3 bases, and 20 bases lay between the germline ends. The DNA of the CDR3 is TGCGCCAGCAGCCAAGATTTGGGCCAGGCCCAACGATCTAATGAAAAACTGTTTTTT. It specifies CASSQDLGQAQRSNEKLFF.

The chain employs TRBV4-2 and TRBJ2-7, with 7 bases aligning to TRBD2. Trimming cost V 0 bases and J 4 bases; bases outside gene matches: 6. The CDR3 has 15 residues. CDR1 is LGHNA, CDR2 YNFKEQ, per germline. DNA of the CDR3: TGTGCCAGCAGCCAAGACGGATCTAGCGGATACGAGCAGTACTTC. This encodes CASSQDGSSGYEQYF.

The chain joins TRBV7-2 to TRBJ1-1; D ambiguous. V was shortened by 3 bases and J by 4 bases, with 9 bases between the two germline ends. The germline gives CDR1 SGHTA, CDR2 FQGNSA. There are 13 residues in the CDR3. The CDR3 loop is CASSFRAGTEAFF. The CDR3 DNA reads TGTGCCAGCAGCTTCCGCGCTGGCACTGAAGCTTTCTTT.

CDR3 sequence: CASSALTGAREKLFF. The CDR3 DNA sequence: TGTGCCAGTAGTGCCCTGACAGGGGCTAGAGAAAAACTGTTTTTT. This chain links TRBV19 with TRBJ1-4, with 8 bases identical to TRBD1. The V gene end was trimmed by 5 bases and the J gene end by 8 bases; junction bases not matched to a gene: 10. CDR1 is LNHDA, CDR2 SQIVND, per germline (reference sequence). This CDR3 is built from 15 residues.

The chain couples TRBV19 to TRBJ2-2, with TRBD2 matching 10 bases. The CDR3 contains 15 residues. The germline V gene has CDR1 LNHDA and CDR2 SQIVND (reference sequence). V trimming: 4 bases; J trimming: 7 bases; junction bases outside the gene matches: 6. The CDR3 coding sequence is TGTGCCAGTAGTAGAAGCGGGGGGGCCGGCGGGGAGCTGTTTTTT. Translation: CASSRSGGAGGELFF. The complete variable domain, with remaining parts taken from reference TRBV19 and TRBJ2-2, reads DGGITQSPKYLFRKEGQNVTLSCEQNLNHDAMYWYRQDPGQGLRLIYYSQIVNDFQKGDIAEGYSVSREKKESFPLTVTSAQKNPTAFYLCASSRSGGAGGELFFGEGSRLTVL.

This clone has a handful of counts. The V gene is TRBV18, the J gene TRBJ1-2, with TRBD1 matching over 7 bases. CDR3 size: 14 residues. Germline values: CDR1 KGHSH, CDR2 LQKENI. J gave up 4 bases and V 3 bases, and 5 bases lay outside the gene matches. CDR3 sequence reads: CASSPKRDSYGYTF. The CDR3 bases are TGTGCCAGCTCACCGAAACGGGACAGCTATGGCTACACCTTC.